Here is one T cell receptor beta chain with its context. Its recognized antigen is unknown. Per-base qualities were not stored, and no clone one base away is much larger. The library was produced with PCR. The reads were generated on an Illumina MiSeq. The Qiagen AllPrep DNA/RNA kit was used to purify total RNA. Before any analysis, reads coming from multiple sequencing runs of the same library were combined into one pool. As for the authors' bioinformatics: Reads were retained only if the reads had an exact TCR constant sequence, and the retained reads were trimmed to 150 nt and grouped according to their 12-nt molecular barcodes. Reads within each barcode group were sub-clustered using a 15% Levenshtein threshold, and quality-weighted consensus sequences were constructed for each RNA molecule. Non-functional sequences were discarded, and so were lower-count sequences lying one edit away from another sequence. Based on fitting two negative binomial distributions, any barcode sub-cluster with under 20% of the maximum read count was discarded. The public reads were run again by TCRdb, first through fastp at Q25 and then through MiXCR, and only productive beta chains were kept. When rows share a CDR3 protein, they turn into one entry using the most common DNA and genes. Here the V and J calls rest on TCRdb's processing, not on the authors' analysis. In this sample the table shows 35,000 to 45,000 distinct CDR3 sequences, approximately 17% of which occur a single time. The leading ten clones occupy less than 8.5% of the sample.

Naive CD8 T cells were FACS-sorted as CD8+CD4-CCR7+CD45RA+ on a BD FACSAria II into RLT Plus buffer. To compare sensitivity, a portion of naive CD8 T cell RNA was divided equally between MIDCIRS and a Smart-seq2-style 5'RACE protocol. CD8 T cells were enriched with RosetteSep CD8+ T Cell Enrichment Cocktail and Ficoll-Paque, followed by ACK red cell lysis. This specimen comes from a study of molecular identifiers for immune sequencing clone quantification listed by TCRdb under 2018. As for the study more broadly: For a replicate experiment, RNA from roughly 18,000 or 92,000 naive CD8 T cells was divided into five aliquots, and four of the five aliquots were sequenced. CD8 T cells were used in a methods study to benchmark molecular-identifier clustering-based TCR repertoire sequencing (MIDCIRS) and TCR RNA copy counting.

What the research found in general, with its limitations: A single cell's worth of spiked-in Jurkat TCR RNA was reported detectable even among 750,000 to 1,000,000 naive CD8 T cells. Highly expanded clone sizes could be underestimated if identical TCR molecules share a barcode. Modeling indicated around 3 TCR RNA copies recovered per cell, compared with about 10 by digital PCR, which implies a capture efficiency of approximately 30%. Without barcode sub-clustering, chimeric consensus sequences inflated TCR diversity; chimeras reached as high as 47%. In CMV-specific effector cells, over 98% of molecules were held by clones above 20 RNA copies, whereas under 1% of molecules were held by such clones in naive cells.

What was sequenced was naive CD8+ T cells from blood, with Jurkat cell RNA spiked in. This sample's cell subset or site label indicates: FACS-sorted CD8+CD4-CCR7+CD45RA+ naive T cells. This sequence originates from a human donor in good health. Some libraries in this study had Jurkat cell RNA spiked in.

The DNA is as follows: TGCGCCAGCAGCCAAGAGACAGGGGGGCCCTCCTACGAGCAGTACTTC. The encoded protein is CASSQETGGPSYEQYF. The rearranged chain carries TRBV4-3 and TRBJ2-7; TRBD1 fits 9 bases in the junction. The germline V gene encodes CDR1 LGHNA and CDR2 YSLEER. From the cysteine through the phenylalanine, the CDR3 covers 16 amino acids. The only DNA kept is the CDR3, 48 bases in frame from the first base. After removal of 0 bases from V and 0 bases from J, the junction retains 3 bases not matched to a gene.